This is a list of T cell receptor beta chains from one sample in a study of OX40 agonist ivuxolimab in advanced cancers. The protocol was immunoSEQ multiplex PCR, while the TCRdb copy is restricted to in-frame clones and leaves out a portion. Among around 80,000 clones, more than 85% were seen once, and the ten largest hold 2.3%. Sequences were derived from CD4+ or CD8+ T cells sorted from blood, sampled in a trial of the OX40 agonist ivuxolimab. Source of these receptors: an adult with an advanced solid tumor such as melanoma, head and neck, liver or kidney cancer. Both conserved end residues are trimmed from each CDR3.

>TRBV19|TRBJ2-5
ASSRANQETQY
>TRBV30|TRBJ1-3
AWSPTLRGNTIY
>TRBV9|TRBJ2-2
ASSVAVTNTGELF
>TRBV4-3|TRBJ2-2
ASSQTGSGTGELF
>TRBV21-1|TRBJ2-2
ASKGLGRHTGELF
>TRBV29-1|TRBJ1-5
SVGRDRDQPQH
>TRBV10-1|TRBJ1-3
ASTEGPGNTIY
>TRBV18|TRBJ2-1
ASSPPTGGEGLALEQF
>TRBV7-8|TRBJ2-1
ASSLVGAGPYNEQF
>TRBV4-2|TRBJ2-2
ASSQADRAGELF
>TRBV5-4|TRBJ2-1
ASSWGQGGVTSGRAAEQF
>TRBV27|TRBJ2-5
ASRRGAYQETQY
>TRBV11-3|TRBJ2-1
ASSFHAGTSGNNEQF
>TRBV7-9|TRBJ2-1
ASSKGAGQGGSYNEQF
>TRBV7-2|TRBJ2-3
ASSGRRDTQY
>TRBV10-3|-
AIRKAPEGNEQY
>TRBV20-1|TRBJ2-5
SAPIVSQY
>TRBV5-1|TRBJ2-3
ASSLEASGLSTDTQY
>TRBV4-1|TRBJ2-4
ASSQGPVIGGQY
>TRBV30|TRBJ1-1
ACHRGRGNTEAF
>TRBV5-1|TRBJ2-7
ASSLGPGLAGIEQY
>TRBV4-3|TRBJ2-2
ASSQGRDRFAGELF
>TRBV10-2|TRBJ2-7
ASSEYHEQY
>TRBV5-1|TRBJ2-3
ASSLVDPVSTDTQY
>TRBV6-1|TRBJ2-2
ASNPLNTGELF
>TRBV30|TRBJ2-5
AWRSGVVNQETQY
>TRBV5-6|TRBJ1-5
ASSLQGAANQPQH
>TRBV6-4|TRBJ2-4
ASSDFQGGIQY
>TRBV30|TRBJ1-1
AWSLNTEAF
>TRBV7-8|TRBJ2-2
ASSARVSTGELF
>TRBV5-4|TRBJ1-1
ASSLYRMNTEAF